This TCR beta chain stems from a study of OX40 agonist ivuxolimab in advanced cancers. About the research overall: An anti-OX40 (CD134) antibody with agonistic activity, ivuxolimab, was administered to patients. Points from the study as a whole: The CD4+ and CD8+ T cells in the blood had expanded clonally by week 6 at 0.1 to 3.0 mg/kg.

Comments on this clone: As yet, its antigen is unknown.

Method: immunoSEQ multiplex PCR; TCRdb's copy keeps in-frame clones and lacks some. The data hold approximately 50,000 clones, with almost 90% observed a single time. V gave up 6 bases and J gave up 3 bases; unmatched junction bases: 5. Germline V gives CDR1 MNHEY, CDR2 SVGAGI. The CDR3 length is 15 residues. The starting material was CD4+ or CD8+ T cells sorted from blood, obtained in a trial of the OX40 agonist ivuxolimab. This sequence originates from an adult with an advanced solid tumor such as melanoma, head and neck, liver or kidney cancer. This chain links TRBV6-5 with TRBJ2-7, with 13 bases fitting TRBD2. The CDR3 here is CASRRGLAGIYEQYF. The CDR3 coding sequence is TGTGCCAGCAGGAGGGGACTAGCGGGAATCTACGAGCAGTACTTC.